This T cell receptor beta chain is drawn from a study of cytomegalovirus exposure and HLA in healthy donors. Study-wide points: There were some public TCRs occurring in many donors, but most TCR sequences were rare. An analysis that came later showed most CMV-associated TCR beta chains appearing HLA-restricted. At a 0.05 false discovery rate, a later analysis found about 17,000 TCR beta sequences to be associated with HLA alleles. Among the most significant clusters, several appeared linked to common viral pathogens in a later analysis.

Notes on this clone: Its specificity is not known.

A multiplex PCR was run with 60 Vbeta primers and 13 Jbeta primers. Only in-frame clones appear in the TCRdb table, and some are missing; sequencing was by immunoSEQ multiplex PCR. Among about 150,000 clones listed, roughly 8.8% were seen once. This TCR was sampled from a woman aged 40 to 50 in good health and CMV-seropositive. Sequenced: PBMCs.

The CDR3 coding sequence is TGTGCCAGCAGCTTGCCGACAGGGGATAATTCACCCCTCCACTTT. Its protein is CASSLPTGDNSPLHF. V and J are TRBV5-4 and TRBJ1-6; 8 nucleotides align to TRBD1. With V trimmed by 1 base and J by 5 bases, 2 bases remained unmatched. This CDR3 comprises 15 residues. Germline-derived CDR1 and CDR2 are SGHNT and YYREEE (reference sequence).